The T cell receptor beta chain described here comes from a study of blood T cell repertoires in COVID-19. Study information: Specimens from acute and convalescent COVID-19 originated in the United States, Italy and Spain. Sources were T cells, B-cell-depleted T cells, or PBMCs; the material itself was cDNA or gDNA.

In the study's own analysis: Reference gene primer amplification in the assay estimated nucleated cell counts. Libraries were prepared by immunoSEQ multiplex PCR; TCRdb keeps only in-frame clonotypes and omits some of them. D and trimming were read from the DNA, whereas the V and J calls and clone size are those reported in that table. The sample lists 55,000 to 75,000 clones, about nine tenths occurring once. The receptor was isolated from a man aged 60-69 years with acute or convalescent COVID-19. Sample: peripheral blood.

The CDR3 region is CASSLYGTGGSRATNEKLFF. The CDR3, as DNA: TGTGCCAGCAGCTTGTACGGGACAGGGGGTTCCAGGGCAACTAATGAAAAACTGTTTTTT. The chain joins TRBV7-6 to TRBJ1-4; 11 nucleotides agree with TRBD1. Per germline, CDR1 SGHVS and CDR2 FNYEAQ. V lost 3 bases, J lost 0 bases, and 12 bases stayed unmatched. The CDR3 runs 20 residues. The full variable domain, in which reference TRBV7-6 and TRBJ1-4 provide the parts outside the CDR3, is GAGVSQSPRYKVTKRGQDVALRCDPISGHVSLYWYRQALGQGPEFLTYFNYEAQQDKSGLPNDRFSAERPEGSISTLTIQRTEQRDSAMYRCASSLYGTGGSRATNEKLFFGSGTQLSVL.